This T cell receptor beta chain comes out of a study of tumor-infiltrating lymphocytes in primary liver carcinoma. Study details: The study enrolled male and female patients aged 30 to 69 years. Measuring roughly 4 to 10 cm across, the tumors were staged as T1-T3 N0M0. Whole-study findings and limits: Samples, which were bulk and unsorted, did not allow CD4+ and CD8+ repertoires to be compared.

Extraction also yielded germline DNA, while blood RNA was obtained from unsorted whole blood. Those patients suffered from chronic HBV infection and were treatment-naive. Germline V lookup: CDR1 MGHRA, CDR2 YSYEKL. V dropped 0 bases and J dropped 10; count of bases not matched to a gene: 11. The CDR3 has 17 residues. This clonotype has a single count. No antigen is known for it. Just one base apart from a much larger clone, this may be a read error. In this CDR3 the conserved last residue, phenylalanine or tryptophan, is missing, so a read error is likely. Priming with a constant-region primer yielded TCR beta cDNA from 450 to 550 ng total RNA. Amplification in three nested multiplex PCR rounds with slightly modified ARM-PCR gave rise to TCR beta libraries. The first two PCR rounds used TRBV1-TRBV30 primers with a Cbeta primer, about 9 cycles each. TCRdb re-called the multiplex PCR reads through MiXCR, storing one row per CDR3 protein. Of about 320,000 distinct CDR3 sequences in the sample, 58% were seen once.

This receptor was obtained from a woman in her 30s with primary liver carcinoma and hepatitis B virus infection. The sequenced sample consisted of peripheral blood. The V call is TRBV4-1, the J call TRBJ2-1; TRBD2 matches at 11 bases. In DNA, the CDR3 is TGCGCCAGCAGCCAAGATCGGGTTAGCGGGAGGGCCCGCGAGCAGTTCTCC. Translating gives CASSQDRVSGRAREQFS.